These T cell receptor beta chains were read from a single sample in a study of blood T cell repertoires in COVID-19. The table came from immunoSEQ multiplex PCR; TCRdb's copy has only in-frame clones and leaves some out. The profile shows about 180,000 clones, around 80% of them singletons. The specimen sequenced was peripheral blood. Source of these receptors: a woman older than 75 with COVID-19, enrolled during active disease. CDR3s include the opening cysteine and the closing phenylalanine or tryptophan. D genes are given only for firm matches. Only some rows state a clone size, as once, few, many or a class for expanded clones.

V: TRBV4-3; size: -; length: 17; D: TRBD1; J: TRBJ1-2; DNA: TGCGCCAGCAGCCAAGAGACAGGGGGACTCCGTAACTATGGCTACACCTTC; CDR3: CASSQETGGLRNYGYTF
V: TRBV27; size: -; length: 15; D: TRBD1; J: TRBJ2-3; DNA: TGTGCCAGCACCATAAGGGGGCTACCGGGGGATACGCAGTATTTT; CDR3: CASTIRGLPGDTQYF
V: TRBV19; size: few; length: 14; D: -; J: TRBJ1-6; DNA: TGTGCCAGTAGACCGAGACGGGAGAATTCACCCCTCCACTTT; CDR3: CASRPRRENSPLHF
V: TRBV10-3; size: -; length: 14; D: TRBD1; J: TRBJ1-2; DNA: TGTGCCATCTTTCGGGAAGACAGGGCCTATGGCTACACCTTC; CDR3: CAIFREDRAYGYTF
V: TRBV5-1; size: once; length: 17; D: TRBD2; J: TRBJ2-2; DNA: TGCGCCAGCAGCTTTGGGCCTAGCGGAGGGGACACCGGGGAGCTGTTTTTT; CDR3: CASSFGPSGGDTGELFF
V: TRBV9; size: once; length: 15; D: TRBD1; J: TRBJ1-1; DNA: TGTGCCAGCAGCGCCCTACTTGACAGGGGGAAGTCGGCTTTCTTT; CDR3: CASSALLDRGKSAFF
V: TRBV10-3; size: -; length: 14; D: -; J: TRBJ2-7; DNA: TGTGCCATCAGTGAGCTAGTAGGATCCTACGAGCAGTACTTC; CDR3: CAISELVGSYEQYF
V: TRBV5-6; size: -; length: 12; D: TRBD1; J: TRBJ2-7; DNA: TGTGCCAGCAGCACTGACAGGGGCGAGCAGTACTTC; CDR3: CASSTDRGEQYF
V: TRBV4-2; size: -; length: 15; D: TRBD2; J: TRBJ2-1; DNA: TGTGCCAGCAGCCAAGACCCGACTAGCTTCTATGAGCAGTTCTTC; CDR3: CASSQDPTSFYEQFF
V: TRBV18; size: -; length: 14; D: -; J: TRBJ1-2; DNA: TGTGCCAGCTCACCAGACAGGTCCGGGGTGGGCTACACCTTC; CDR3: CASSPDRSGVGYTF
V: TRBV24-1; size: -; length: 13; D: -; J: TRBJ2-2; DNA: TGTGCCACCAGTGATGGTGGGCTCGGGGAGCTGTTTTTT; CDR3: CATSDGGLGELFF
V: TRBV4-2; size: -; length: 15; D: -; J: TRBJ1-2; DNA: TGTGCCAGCAGCCAAGATGCAGGGAATCCCTATGGCTACACCTTC; CDR3: CASSQDAGNPYGYTF
V: TRBV4-3; size: -; length: 17; D: -; J: TRBJ1-3; DNA: TGCGCCAGCAGCCAAGATGGTCAGGGGCACTCTGGAAACACCATATATTTT; CDR3: CASSQDGQGHSGNTIYF
V: TRBV7-9; size: -; length: 16; D: -; J: TRBJ2-4; DNA: TGTGCCAGCAGCTCCGGCGGATTTTTAGCCAAAAACATTCAGTACTTC; CDR3: CASSSGGFLAKNIQYF
V: TRBV6-1; size: -; length: 16; D: TRBD2; J: TRBJ2-4; DNA: TGTGCCAGCAGTGAATGGAGCGGGGGGGCTAGGAACATTCAGTACTTC; CDR3: CASSEWSGGARNIQYF
V: TRBV3-1/TRBV3-2; size: -; length: 14; D: -; J: TRBJ2-5; DNA: TGTGCCAGCAGCCGAGGAGCAGGGCCAGAGACCCAGTACTTC; CDR3: CASSRGAGPETQYF
V: TRBV5-1; size: -; length: 15; D: TRBD2; J: TRBJ2-2; DNA: TGCGCCAGCAGCTTAACGGGAGGGCAGATCGGGGAGCTGTTTTTT; CDR3: CASSLTGGQIGELFF
V: TRBV28; size: -; length: 15; D: TRBD2; J: TRBJ2-1; DNA: TGTGCCAGCAAGGCGGGGCGGACTAGGGCCAATGAGCAGTTCTTC; CDR3: CASKAGRTRANEQFF
V: TRBV11-2; size: -; length: 12; D: -; J: TRBJ2-5; DNA: TGTGCCAGCAGTATCCACGCGGAGACCCAGTACTTC; CDR3: CASSIHAETQYF
V: TRBV27; size: once; length: 17; D: TRBD2; J: TRBJ2-1; DNA: TGTGCCAGCAGTTTACGGACTAGCGGCTACCTAACCAATGAGCAGTTCTTC; CDR3: CASSLRTSGYLTNEQFF
V: TRBV4-1; size: -; length: 14; D: -; J: TRBJ1-1; DNA: TGCGCCAGCAGCCAAGCTGGGGCGAACACTGAAGCTTTCTTT; CDR3: CASSQAGANTEAFF
V: TRBV18; size: once; length: 16; D: TRBD2; J: TRBJ2-7; DNA: TGTGCCAGCTCACCCCTAAGAGCGGGGGCCACCTACGAGCAGTACTTC; CDR3: CASSPLRAGATYEQYF
V: TRBV5-4; size: -; length: 15; D: TRBD2; J: TRBJ2-3; DNA: TGTGCCAGCAGACAGCGGGGGGGCCGGACAGATACGCAGTATTTT; CDR3: CASRQRGGRTDTQYF
V: TRBV6-1; size: -; length: 15; D: -; J: TRBJ2-2; DNA: TGTGCCAGCAGTGAATCCGTGTCGAACACCGGGGAGCTGTTTTTT; CDR3: CASSESVSNTGELFF
V: TRBV7-8; size: -; length: 15; D: TRBD2; J: TRBJ2-7; DNA: TGTGCCAGCAGCTTTCAACTAGCGGGAACCTACGAGCAGTACTTC; CDR3: CASSFQLAGTYEQYF
V: TRBV5-4; size: -; length: 12; D: -; J: TRBJ2-7; DNA: TGTGCCAGCAGCCCCCAGGGCTACGAGCAGTACTTC; CDR3: CASSPQGYEQYF